Following are 27 T cell receptor beta chains from one sample sequenced in a study of OX40 agonist ivuxolimab in advanced cancers. Receptor amplification or capture employed the immunoSEQ multiplex PCR assay. What TCRdb holds here is the immuneACCESS table cut down to in-frame rearrangements. Part of the clones is not present; checked against another copy, under half of the missing clones reflect an unresolved V gene, and the others are unexplained. Across this sample there are about 79,000 clones, with under 85% seen only once. The top ten hold 3% to 4.5% of the sample. The sample here was CD4+ or CD8+ T cells sorted from blood, taken in a trial of the OX40 agonist ivuxolimab. The receptors originated from an adult with an advanced solid tumor such as melanoma, head and neck, liver or kidney cancer.

The chain has TRBV5-4 and TRBJ2-1, with 8 bases fitting TRBD1. This CDR3 spans 13 amino acids. Germline V gene data show CDR1 as SGHNT and CDR2 as YYREEE (reference sequence). V shed 4 bases, J shed 12 bases, and the junction held 9 bases outside the gene matches. The CDR3 here is CASSTGTGLRQFF. The CDR3 coding sequence is TGTGCCAGCAGCACCGGGACAGGTCTTAGGCAGTTCTTC.

This chain joins TRBV7-2 and TRBJ1-5; 7 bases agree with TRBD1. CDR3 length: 17 residues. V was pared by 3 bases and J by 0 bases, with 8 bases of the junction left unmatched. Looked up from germline, CDR1 is SGHTA and CDR2 is FQGNSA. CDR3 coding DNA: TGTGCCAGCAGCTTCATCGGGACAGCTTATAGCAATCAGCCCCAGCATTTT. It encodes CASSFIGTAYSNQPQHF.

The chain couples TRBV11-2 to TRBJ2-1; tentatively, D is TRBD2 (5 bases). Per the germline V gene, CDR1 is SGHAT and CDR2 is FQNNGV. There are 15 residues in the CDR3. The V end was cut by 1 base, the J end by 3 bases, with 10 bases between. The CDR3 sequence: CASSLGGSVYNEQFF. CDR3 nucleotides: TGTGCCAGCAGCTTAGGAGGTAGCGTCTACAATGAGCAGTTCTTC. The full variable domain, in which reference TRBV11-2 and TRBJ2-1 provide the parts outside the CDR3, is EAGVAQSPRYKIIEKRQSVAFWCNPISGHATLYWYQQILGQGPKLLIQFQNNGVVDDSQLPKDRFSAERLKGVDSTLKIQPAKLEDSAVYLCASSLGGSVYNEQFFGPGTRLTVL.

A remark on this clone: At one boundary the junction diverges from the germline segment, which might be a read error. The chain uses TRBV4-2 and TRBJ2-7, with 10 bases lining up with TRBD2. CDR1 and CDR2 from the germline V gene are LGHNA and YNFKEQ. This CDR3 is built from 14 residues. The CDR3 sequence: CASSQNLISGRLSF. The CDR3, as DNA: TGTGCCAGCAGCCAAAACCTGATTAGCGGGAGGCTAAGTTTC.

This clone was recorded a few times. This chain joins TRBV28 and TRBJ2-7; 7 bases fit TRBD1. Germline assignment: CDR1 MDHEN and CDR2 SYDVKM. The ends lost 6 bases at V and 3 bases at J; junction bases unmatched: 5. The CDR3 loop spans 13 amino acids. DNA of the CDR3: TGTGCCAGCAGAACAGGGGAAGGCTACGAGCAGTACTTC. Protein sequence: CASRTGEGYEQYF.

V is TRBV28 and J is TRBJ2-7, with D tentatively TRBD1 (7 bases). The V gene lost 7 bases and the J gene lost 2 bases, with 15 bases spanning the gap. CDR1 is MDHEN and CDR2 is SYDVKM in the germline V gene. There are 14 residues in the CDR3. The CDR3, as DNA: TGTGCCAGCATCTCAGGGGGGCCCGCCTACGAGCAGTACTTC. Translating it yields CASISGGPAYEQYF.

The chain joins TRBV7-8 to TRBJ2-1; D not certain. The CDR3 has 12 residues. Trimming removed 3 bases at V and 8 bases at J, with 8 bases between. CDR1 is SGHVS and CDR2 is FQNEAQ in the germline V gene. The CDR3 here is CASSFGVDEQFF. CDR3 nucleotide sequence: TGTGCCAGCAGCTTTGGGGTAGATGAGCAGTTCTTC.

The rearrangement uses TRBV6-6 and TRBJ2-5; D possibly uses TRBD1 or TRBD2 (5 bases each). The DNA end is a closer match to TRBJ2-7, so the J assignment may be wrong. Germline lookup yields CDR1 MNHNY and CDR2 SVGAGI (reference sequence). The CDR3 is 15 amino acids. CDR3 residues: CASSPLGDRSYEQYF. Written as DNA, the CDR3 is TGTGCCAGCAGTCCCCTAGGGGACCGCTCCTACGAGCAGTACTTC.

This chain joins TRBV16 and TRBJ2-1, with D perhaps TRBD2 (5 bases). CDR3 length: 13 amino acids. Germline loops: CDR1 KGHSY, CDR2 FQNENV. V lost 0 bases and J lost 9, with 9 bases in between. CDR3 in amino acids: CASSQSSGGEQFF. The CDR3 nucleotides read TGTGCCAGCAGCCAATCGAGCGGTGGTGAGCAGTTCTTC.

The chain carries TRBV18 and TRBJ2-5; no firm D call. Germline assignment: CDR1 KGHSH and CDR2 LQKENI. There are 13 residues in the CDR3. Trimming left V 0 bases short and J 4 bases short, with 6 bases between. The CDR3 DNA follows: TGTGCCAGCTCACCACCCTTCGGAGAGACCCAGTACTTC. The encoded protein is CASSPPFGETQYF. The whole variable domain, filled in from reference TRBV18 and TRBJ2-5, reads NAGVMQNPRHLVRRRGQEARLRCSPMKGHSHVYWYRQLPEEGLKFMVYLQKENIIDESGMPKERFSAEFPKEGPSILRIQQVVRGDSAAYFCASSPPFGETQYFGPGTRLLVL.

This chain links TRBV4-1 with TRBJ1-1; no reliable D call. V lost 1 base, J lost 3 bases, and 12 bases lay in between. The germline gives CDR1 MGHRA, CDR2 YSYEKL. The CDR3 runs 15 residues. The CDR3 region has the DNA TGCGCCAGCAGCCAAGTTTTCGTAAGGGACACTGAAGCTTTCTTT. This codes for CASSQVFVRDTEAFF.

The chain carries TRBV28 and TRBJ2-5; D might be TRBD1 (6 bases). Trimming removed 6 bases at V and 5 bases at J, with 22 bases between. This CDR3 is 16 amino acids long. The germline V gene encodes CDR1 MDHEN and CDR2 SYDVKM. The chain's CDR3 is CASSKRPDSLGETQYF. The CDR3 DNA sequence: TGTGCCAGCAGCAAAAGGCCGGACAGCTTAGGGGAGACCCAGTACTTC.

V and J are TRBV19 and TRBJ1-1; the D is unclear. This CDR3 contains 12 residues. Germline CDR1 LNHDA, CDR2 SQIVND (reference sequence). The V end was cut by 7 bases, the J end by 5 bases, with 11 bases between. CDR3 in amino acids: CASTDEWTEAFF. The CDR3 coding sequence is TGTGCCAGTACGGACGAATGGACTGAAGCTTTCTTT. Full variable domain (missing parts from reference TRBV19 and TRBJ1-1): DGGITQSPKYLFRKEGQNVTLSCEQNLNHDAMYWYRQDPGQGLRLIYYSQIVNDFQKGDIAEGYSVSREKKESFPLTVTSAQKNPTAFYLCASTDEWTEAFFGQGTRLTVV.

This sequence joins TRBV2 and TRBJ2-1; weak D call: TRBD2 (6 bases). Trimming stripped 6 bases from V and 7 bases from J, with 10 bases between. Germline V gene lookup returns CDR1 SNHLY and CDR2 FYNNEI. The length of the CDR3 is 12 residues. The CDR3 protein is CASRPSVNEQFF. DNA of the CDR3: TGTGCCAGCAGGCCTAGCGTTAATGAGCAGTTCTTC.

The rearrangement uses TRBV6-5 and TRBJ2-7; possibly TRBD2 for D (7 bases). CDR1 and CDR2 from the germline V gene are MNHEY and SVGAGI. V shed 10 bases and J shed 7 bases, with 20 bases lying between them. The CDR3 sequence is 13 residues long. In DNA form, the CDR3 reads TGTGCCATCAGAGACTTGGGAGGGGGTGAGCAGTACTTC. It translates to CAIRDLGGGEQYF.

J is TRBJ2-7 and V is TRBV4-2; 8 nucleotides align to TRBD2. Germline V gene sequence: CDR1 LGHNA, CDR2 YNFKEQ. V lost 4 bases to trimming and J lost 2 bases; unmatched junction nucleotides: 7. This CDR3 comprises 15 residues. The CDR3 is CASSPSGGEAYEQYF. DNA for the CDR3: TGTGCCAGCAGCCCCTCGGGGGGGGAAGCCTACGAGCAGTACTTC.

The rearrangement links TRBV5-1 to TRBJ2-7; possibly TRBD2 for D (6 bases). The V and J ends lost 4 bases and 3 bases respectively, with 17 bases between them. Germline V gene sequence: CDR1 SGHRS, CDR2 YFSETQ. The CDR3 runs to 15 residues. Here the CDR3 DNA reads TGCGCCAGCAGCCCCAAGGGAGCGGGTCTCTACGAGCAGTACTTC. It specifies CASSPKGAGLYEQYF.

This clone was recorded only once. V is TRBV9 and J is TRBJ2-7; 13 positions match TRBD2. The CDR3 is made up of 17 amino acids. Germline lookup yields CDR1 SGDLS and CDR2 YYNGEE. V was clipped by 0 bases and J by 4 bases; unmatched bases: 7. This CDR3 reads CASSVGDGLAGVYEQYF. CDR3 DNA: TGTGCCAGCAGCGTAGGGGACGGACTAGCGGGAGTTTACGAGCAGTACTTC.

The chain has TRBV5-4 and TRBJ2-2; D possibly corresponds to TRBD2 (6 bases). The germline gives CDR1 SGHNT, CDR2 YYREEE (reference sequence). Trimming pared 0 bases from V and 4 bases from J, leaving 10 bases between. The CDR3 extends over 15 amino acids. The CDR3 nucleotides are TGTGCCAGCAGCTTGGGCCCGGGAGCCACCGGGGAGCTGTTTTTT. Translated, it gives CASSLGPGATGELFF.

This clone was found once. The chain couples TRBV14 to TRBJ1-3; D is unresolved. Between the trimmed V and J ends, which lost 4 bases and 1 base, there was a span of 8 bases. Germline V gene lookup returns CDR1 SGHDN and CDR2 FVKESK. The CDR3 covers 14 residues. The CDR3 DNA is TGTGCCAGCAGCCCTGAGTGGTCTGGAAACACCATATATTTT. Protein product: CASSPEWSGNTIYF.

This chain uses TRBV5-1 with TRBJ2-1, with 12 bases that match TRBD2. V dropped 5 bases and J dropped 8; count of bases not matched to a gene: 8. The CDR3 has 15 amino acids. Germline V gene lookup returns CDR1 SGHRS and CDR2 YFSETQ. The CDR3 DNA reads as TGCGCCAGCAGGCTTCTAGCGGGAGGGCGCGATGAGCAGTTCTTC. Amino acid sequence: CASRLLAGGRDEQFF.

This clone occurred once. V usage is TRBV2 and J usage is TRBJ1-1, with 10 nucleotides matching TRBD1. The junction had 7 bases not matched to a gene; V was cut back by 9 bases and J by 6 bases. This CDR3 is 13 amino acids long. Germline CDR1 SNHLY, CDR2 FYNNEI. The CDR3 sequence: CARTGQGEAEAFF. CDR3 nucleotides: TGTGCCAGAACCGGACAGGGGGAAGCTGAAGCTTTCTTT.

A few counts support this clone. This chain links TRBV21-1 with TRBJ2-5; no check of the table's D call, TRBD2, against the DNA was made. TRBV21-1 is deemed a pseudogene. There are 19 residues in the CDR3. This CDR3 reads CASSERFIVIGALQETQYF. CDR3 bases: TGTGCCAGCAGCGAAAGGTTTATAGTAATAGGAGCGCTTCAAGAGACCCAGTACTTC.

This clone was observed once. The rearrangement uses TRBV11-2 and TRBJ2-6; the D is unclear. V was pared by 2 bases and J by 13 bases, with 6 bases between. CDR1 and CDR2 from the germline V gene are SGHAT and FQNNGV. The CDR3 extends over 11 amino acids. The CDR3 loop reads CASSLNVVLTF. CDR3 DNA sequence: TGTGCCAGCAGCTTAAACGTTGTCCTGACTTTC.

This chain connects TRBV6-5 to TRBJ2-7; the D gene is possibly TRBD1 (6 bases). This CDR3 has 11 residues. Germline-derived CDR1 and CDR2 are MNHEY and SVGAGI. Trimming removed 5 bases at V and 7 bases at J, with 9 bases between. In nucleotides, the CDR3 is TGTGCCAGCAGTGCCGACAGGGAGCAGTACTTC. Amino acid sequence: CASSADREQYF.

This chain uses TRBV4-2 with TRBJ1-1; D unclear. The ends were cut back, 2 bases at V and 4 bases at J, with 11 bases in the middle. This CDR3 contains 14 residues. CDR1 is LGHNA and CDR2 is YNFKEQ in the germline V gene. The CDR3 bases are TGTGCCAGCAGCCAAACCTACAGTGTCACTGAAGCTTTCTTT. It codes for CASSQTYSVTEAFF.

The rearrangement uses TRBV6-4 and TRBJ1-2, with D hard to call. From germline, CDR1 is MRHNA and CDR2 SNTAGT. The CDR3 runs 14 residues. V was cut by 5 bases and J by 1 base, with 11 bases left in between. The CDR3 spells CASSLSVRNYGYTF. In DNA, the CDR3 is TGTGCCAGCAGTTTGAGTGTCCGTAACTATGGCTACACCTTC.